This T cell receptor (beta chain) was sequenced in a study of blood T cell repertoires in COVID-19. Study context: COVID-19 samples collected from the United States, Italy and Spain covered acute and convalescent phases. T cells, B-cell-depleted T cells, or PBMCs provided the cDNA or gDNA that served as material.

In regard to this clone: The junction shows a germline mismatch at one end, possibly a read error.

From germline, CDR1 is KGHSH and CDR2 LQKENI. CDR3 size: 13 residues. Only in-frame clones appear in the TCRdb table, and some are missing; sequencing was by immunoSEQ multiplex PCR. The sample has 99,000 or so clones; roughly 91% are singletons. V gene TRBV18 combines with J gene TRBJ1-2; tentative D call: TRBD1 (6 bases). The source of this sequence is a human donor in a cohort sampled during active COVID-19. Sequencing was done on a sample of peripheral blood. The CDR3 nucleotides read TGTGCCAGCTCACCAGGAAACCGGGACATGTCTCACTTC. Amino acid sequence: CASSPGNRDMSHF.